The 30 T cell receptor beta chains reported below all come from one sample, sequenced in a study of glioma-infiltrating T cells. Amplification of TCR alpha and beta CDR3 regions from RNA used iRepertoire nested multiplex PCR. Each CDR3 protein gets one entry after TCRdb re-called the multiplex PCR reads with MiXCR. The sample shows approximately 120,000 distinct CDR3 sequences, 20% to 30% of them seen only once. Sample: glioma tissue, nonneoplastic brain tissue, or PBMCs (not recorded which). Receptors originate from a human donor with low-grade glioma or glioblastoma, undergoing nonglioma brain surgery, or in good health (not recorded which).

This clonotype showed up many times. The rearrangement uses TRBV20-1 and TRBJ2-5, with D possibly TRBD1 on 6 matching bases. This CDR3 has 13 amino acids. Germline values: CDR1 DFQATT, CDR2 SNEGSKA (reference sequence). V lost 2 bases to trimming and J lost 3 bases, with 10 bases between them. The CDR3 is CSARPDRKETQYF. CDR3 nucleotide sequence: TGCAGTGCTAGACCCGACAGGAAAGAGACCCAGTACTTC.

The sample holds many counts of this clonotype. The rearrangement joins TRBV20-1 to TRBJ2-5; possibly TRBD1 for D (6 bases). Trimming shortened V by 3 bases and J by 4 bases, and 15 bases separated the two germline ends. Per germline, CDR1 DFQATT and CDR2 SNEGSKA (reference sequence). The CDR3 covers 14 residues. The CDR3 DNA reads as TGCAGTGCTAGTATACAGGGTCGGCCAGAGACCCAGTACTTC. It encodes CSASIQGRPETQYF.

This clonotype was recorded at least ten times. The V call is TRBV27, the J call TRBJ2-1, with 7 bases that match TRBD2. J lost 4 bases, V lost 3 bases, and 6 bases had no gene match. Germline CDR1 reads MNHEY; CDR2 reads SMNVEV (reference sequence). The CDR3 runs 15 residues. The CDR3 nucleotides are TGTGCCAGCAGTTTGCAGGCTAGCGGATACAATGAGCAGTTCTTC. This translates into CASSLQASGYNEQFF.

This clonotype was found a few times. This chain uses TRBV29-1 with TRBJ2-3; D unresolved. The CDR3 runs to 15 residues. V lost 2 bases and J 0 bases, leaving 12 bases between the germline ends. The germline V gene encodes CDR1 SQVTM and CDR2 ANQGSEA. CDR3 in amino acids: CSVEHIRYSTDTQYF. The CDR3 bases are TGCAGCGTTGAACATATCCGATATAGCACAGATACGCAGTATTTT.

This clonotype was seen a handful of times. This may arise from a read error, as a much more abundant clone is one base away. Without the conserved terminal phenylalanine or tryptophan, this CDR3 likely stems from a read error. The chain employs TRBV7-6 and TRBJ2-7; TRBD1 agrees at 9 bases. This CDR3 has 14 residues. CDR1 and CDR2 (germline): SGHVS, FNYEAQ. V lost 4 bases to trimming and J lost 4 bases; unmatched junction nucleotides: 5. The CDR3 loop reads CASSSGTGPYEQYS. In nucleotides, the CDR3 is TGTGCCAGCAGCTCCGGGACAGGGCCGTACGAGCAGTACTCC.

The chain carries TRBV19 and TRBJ2-3; D possibly corresponds to TRBD2 (6 bases). V was pared by 5 bases and J by 7 bases, with 13 bases between. Per germline, CDR1 LNHDA and CDR2 SQIVND (reference sequence). The CDR3 totals 13 residues. As DNA, the CDR3 is TGTGCCAGTAGTCCTGGGACTTCCCATACGCAGTATTTT. Translating it yields CASSPGTSHTQYF.

This clonotype was counted at least ten times. This rearrangement joins TRBV5-1 to TRBJ2-3, with 7 bases matching TRBD1. Germline loops: CDR1 SGHRS, CDR2 YFSETQ. V trimming: 0 bases; J trimming: 4 bases; junction bases outside the gene matches: 5. There are 15 residues in the CDR3. The CDR3, as DNA: TGCGCCAGCAGCTTGGCCGAGCAGGGGGCAGATACGCAGTATTTT. It is translated as CASSLAEQGADTQYF.

In the case of this clonotype: A read error may account for a junction end that differs from germline. V and J are TRBV19 and TRBJ1-5; D not certain. Germline V gives CDR1 LNHDA, CDR2 SQIVND (reference sequence). This CDR3 has 15 amino acids. CDR3 sequence (DNA): TGTGCCAGTAGTATAGATCCGCAGGCCGGCCAGCTCCAGCATTTT. Protein product: CASSIDPQAGQLQHF.

This clonotype occurred many times. This rearrangement joins TRBV2 to TRBJ1-1; 7 bases are a match to TRBD1. The junction had 5 bases not matched to a gene; V was cut back by 8 bases and J by 2 bases. CDR1 SNHLY and CDR2 FYNNEI come from the germline V gene. The CDR3 totals 13 residues. This CDR3 reads CASETGANTEAFF. For the CDR3, the DNA is TGTGCCAGCGAAACAGGGGCCAACACTGAAGCTTTCTTT.

The chain employs TRBV29-1 and TRBJ2-5; the match to TRBD2 covers 7 bases. V gave up 4 bases and J gave up 3 bases; unmatched junction bases: 11. Germline CDR1 is SQVTM and CDR2 is ANQGSEA. The CDR3 consists of 15 residues. CDR3 residues: CSVARVGGFEETQYF. The CDR3 bases are TGCAGCGTTGCAAGAGTGGGGGGGTTCGAAGAGACCCAGTACTTC.

This clonotype was seen only a few times. Its ends do not fully match the called genes, so a read error is possible. The chain employs TRBV6-2 or TRBV6-3 and TRBJ2-1; D remains ambiguous. The CDR3 has 13 amino acids. CDR1 MNHEY and CDR2 SVGEGT come from the germline V gene. This CDR3 is CSSAFFQFNEQFF. The CDR3, as DNA: TGTTCCAGTGCATTTTTCCAGTTTAATGAGCAGTTCTTC.

The chain is built from TRBV3-1 and TRBJ2-1; the match to TRBD1 covers 10 bases. V shed 4 bases and J 7 bases; nucleotides not matched to a gene: 7. This CDR3 is 15 amino acids long. Germline loops: CDR1 LGHDT, CDR2 YNNKEL (reference sequence). The CDR3 bases are TGTGCCAGCAGCCCAACCGGGACAGGGGAGAATGAGCAGTTCTTC. Translating it yields CASSPTGTGENEQFF.

CDR3 bases: TGCGCCAGCAGCGAGCGGACAGGGTACGAGCAGTACTTC. It specifies CASSERTGYEQYF. The chain combines TRBV5-1 with TRBJ2-7; 8 bases are shared with TRBD1. The CDR3 loop spans 13 amino acids. V shed 4 bases, J shed 4 bases, and the junction held 4 bases outside the gene matches. From germline, CDR1 is SGHRS and CDR2 YFSETQ.

This clonotype occurred many times. The chain combines TRBV7-2 with TRBJ1-5; D gene uncertain. V lost 5 bases and J 4 bases, leaving 6 bases between the germline ends. The germline gives CDR1 SGHTA, CDR2 FQGNSA. This CDR3 contains 12 residues. CDR3 protein: CASSDRNQPQHF. The DNA of the CDR3 is TGTGCCAGCAGCGACCGGAATCAGCCCCAGCATTTT. Complete variable domain (other parts from reference TRBV7-2 and TRBJ1-5): GAGVSQSPSNKVTEKGKDVELRCDPISGHTALYWYRQSLGQGLEFLIYFQGNSAPDKSGLPSDRFSAERTGGSVSTLTIQRTQQEDSAVYLCASSDRNQPQHFGDGTRLSIL.

This clonotype showed up many times. This chain uses TRBV29-1 with TRBJ2-1; 9 nucleotides line up with TRBD2. The germline gives CDR1 SQVTM, CDR2 ANQGSEA. The CDR3 covers 16 residues. Germline trimming cut 7 bases from V and 4 bases from J; bases unmatched to any gene: 14. CDR3 DNA sequence: TGCAGCGCCCATTTTAGCGGGAGCGGGTTATACAATGAGCAGTTCTTC. Its translation: CSAHFSGSGLYNEQFF.

This clonotype was seen repeatedly, ten times or more. The chain links TRBV28 to TRBJ2-7, with 8 bases fitting TRBD2. V lost 9 bases, J lost 1 base, and 2 bases stayed unmatched. CDR3 length equals 12 residues. CDR1 MDHEN and CDR2 SYDVKM come from the germline V gene. DNA of the CDR3: TGTGCCAGTCTAGCGGGTTCCTACGAGCAGTACTTC. The encoded protein is CASLAGSYEQYF.

This clonotype was seen many times. Here the CDR3 reads CSARVPSETQYF. The CDR3 coding sequence is TGCAGTGCTAGAGTACCATCGGAGACCCAGTACTTC. The rearrangement links TRBV20-1 to TRBJ2-5; D is ambiguous. CDR3 length: 12 amino acids. CDR1 and CDR2 (germline): DFQATT, SNEGSKA (reference sequence). The V and J ends lost 1 base and 5 bases respectively, with 8 bases between them.

This clonotype has at least ten counts. V gene TRBV20-1 combines with J gene TRBJ1-3; D might be TRBD1 (6 bases). The CDR3 length is 13 residues. Germline assignment: CDR1 DFQATT and CDR2 SNEGSKA (reference sequence). Trimming removed 5 bases at V and 4 bases at J, with 12 bases between. This chain's CDR3 is CSALRDRGNTIYF. The CDR3 DNA reads as TGCAGTGCTCTCCGAGACAGGGGAAACACCATATATTTT.

To note about this clonotype: A much bigger clone sits one base away, suggesting this may be a read error. The chain employs TRBV6-9 and TRBJ2-2; possibly TRBD1 for D (6 bases). The length of the CDR3 is 16 residues. Germline-derived CDR1 and CDR2 are MNHGY and SVAAGI. The CDR3 is CASSYARGANTVELFF. DNA of the CDR3: TGTGCCAGCAGTTACGCCAGGGGCGCGAACACCGTGGAGCTGTTTTTT.

The chain carries TRBV28 and TRBJ2-5; no reliable D call. Per the germline V gene, CDR1 is MDHEN and CDR2 is SYDVKM. The CDR3 runs to 14 residues. The V and J ends lost 1 base and 5 bases respectively, with 11 bases between them. The CDR3 DNA reads as TGTGCCAGCAGTTTATTGGGTAGGGCGGAGACCCAGTACTTC. This translates into CASSLLGRAETQYF.

As for this clonotype: Mismatch with germline at one junction end may stem from a read error. This rearrangement joins TRBV20-1 to TRBJ2-7, with D possibly TRBD1 on 6 matching bases. The CDR3 contains 15 residues. Germline CDR1 is DFQATT and CDR2 is SNEGSKA (reference sequence). CDR3 in DNA: TGCAGTGCATCCGGACAGTGGGCAAAATTATACGAGCAATACTTC. Amino acid sequence: CSASGQWAKLYEQYF.

This clonotype occurred many times. The CDR3 DNA sequence: TGTGCCAGCAGCCCAAGTAAGGGTACCACTGAAGCTTTCTTT. It translates to CASSPSKGTTEAFF. The V call is TRBV6-1, the J call TRBJ1-1; D is unresolved. Trimming cost V 6 bases and J 4 bases, with 15 bases left between them. Per the germline V gene, CDR1 is MNHNS and CDR2 is SASEGT. The CDR3 covers 14 residues.

Details on this clonotype: A single base separates this from a much larger clone, so it may be a read error. The chain has TRBV29-1 and TRBJ1-2; 9 nucleotides align to TRBD1. CDR3 length equals 14 residues. Germline assignment: CDR1 SQVTM and CDR2 ANQGSEA. The CDR3 sequence is CSVGRDRERYSYTF. The DNA for the CDR3 is TGCAGCGTTGGCCGGGACAGGGAGCGCTATAGCTACACCTTC.

V usage is TRBV27 and J usage is TRBJ2-5; the D is unclear. The V end was cut by 5 bases, the J end by 4 bases, with 14 bases between. Germline V gene data show CDR1 as MNHEY and CDR2 as SMNVEV (reference sequence). The CDR3 extends over 14 amino acids. This CDR3 reads CASSDGLNTETQYF. The CDR3 DNA sequence: TGTGCCAGCAGTGACGGGTTGAACACAGAGACCCAGTACTTC.

This clonotype was counted ten times or more. The J gene is TRBJ2-1, the V gene TRBV28; TRBD2 matches 11 bases. The CDR3 consists of 18 residues. The germline V gene encodes CDR1 MDHEN and CDR2 SYDVKM. Germline trimming cut 2 bases from V and 4 bases from J; bases unmatched to any gene: 10. The CDR3 coding sequence is TGTGCCAGCAGTTTAGTTAGCGGGAGGGCCTTAAGATACAATGAGCAGTTCTTC. This sequence encodes CASSLVSGRALRYNEQFF.

This clonotype was picked up many times. This CDR3 is CATSDARGEASGANVLTF. CDR3 nucleotides: TGTGCCACCAGTGATGCCAGGGGAGAGGCTTCTGGGGCCAACGTCCTGACTTTC. The V and J genes are TRBV24-1 and TRBJ2-6, with TRBD1 as a possible D gene (6 bases). V was shortened by 3 bases and J by 1 base, with 15 bases between the two germline ends. Germline assignment: CDR1 KGHDR and CDR2 SFDVKD. The CDR3 spans 18 residues.

DNA for the CDR3: TGTGCCAGCAGTTACCCCAGACTAGCGGGAGCCGAGCAGTACTTC. This sequence encodes CASSYPRLAGAEQYF. This rearrangement joins TRBV6-5 to TRBJ2-7, with 12 bases lining up with TRBD2. Trimming cost V 2 bases and J 6 bases; bases outside gene matches: 5. The CDR3 runs 15 residues. CDR1 and CDR2 (germline): MNHEY, SVGAGI.

This clonotype was picked up many times. The chain carries TRBV6-4 and TRBJ2-1; 9 bases map to TRBD1. After removal of 8 bases from V and 2 bases from J, the junction contained 7 bases not matched to a gene. Germline values: CDR1 MRHNA, CDR2 SNTAGT. The CDR3 extends over 15 amino acids. This CDR3 is CASPTGQGAYNEQFF. As DNA, the CDR3 is TGTGCCAGCCCGACGGGACAGGGTGCCTACAATGAGCAGTTCTTC.

This clonotype showed up many times. The chain couples TRBV20-1 to TRBJ1-4; D uncertain. Trimming left V 6 bases short and J 8 bases short, with 19 bases between. CDR3 length: 14 amino acids. Germline V lookup: CDR1 DFQATT, CDR2 SNEGSKA (reference sequence). The CDR3 region has the DNA TGCAGTGCCAGCCGGGCCAAAGGGTACGAAAAACTGTTTTTT. Translated: CSASRAKGYEKLFF.

The table lists this clonotype with many counts. The V gene is TRBV5-4, the J gene TRBJ2-2; the match to TRBD1 covers 10 bases. The CDR3 totals 16 residues. With 3 bases clipped from V and 4 bases from J, the junction kept 6 bases outside the gene matches. Germline V lookup: CDR1 SGHNT, CDR2 YYREEE (reference sequence). CDR3 nucleotide sequence: TGTGCCAGCAGCTATCCGGGACAGGGGACCACCGGGGAGCTGTTTTTT. It specifies CASSYPGQGTTGELFF.